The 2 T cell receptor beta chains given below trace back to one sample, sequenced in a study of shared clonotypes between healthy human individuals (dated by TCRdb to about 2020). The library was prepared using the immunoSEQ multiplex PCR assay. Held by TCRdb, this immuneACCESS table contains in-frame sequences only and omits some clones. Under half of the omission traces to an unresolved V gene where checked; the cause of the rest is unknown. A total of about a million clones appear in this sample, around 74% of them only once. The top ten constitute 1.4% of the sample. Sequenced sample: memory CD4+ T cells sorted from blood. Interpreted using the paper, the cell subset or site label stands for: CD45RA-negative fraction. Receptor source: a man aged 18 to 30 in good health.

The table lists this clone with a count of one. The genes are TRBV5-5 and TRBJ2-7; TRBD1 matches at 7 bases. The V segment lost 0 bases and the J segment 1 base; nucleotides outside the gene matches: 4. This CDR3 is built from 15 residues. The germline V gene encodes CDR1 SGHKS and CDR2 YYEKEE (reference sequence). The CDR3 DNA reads TGTGCCAGCAGCTTGGTGGGACAGTTTTCCTACGAGCAGTACTTC. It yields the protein CASSLVGQFSYEQYF.

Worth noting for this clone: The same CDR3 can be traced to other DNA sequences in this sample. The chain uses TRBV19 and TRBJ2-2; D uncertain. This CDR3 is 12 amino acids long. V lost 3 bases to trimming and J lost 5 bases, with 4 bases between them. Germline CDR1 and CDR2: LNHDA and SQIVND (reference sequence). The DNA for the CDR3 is TGTGCCAGTAGTATGTTTACCGGGGAGCTGTTTTTT. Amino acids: CASSMFTGELFF.